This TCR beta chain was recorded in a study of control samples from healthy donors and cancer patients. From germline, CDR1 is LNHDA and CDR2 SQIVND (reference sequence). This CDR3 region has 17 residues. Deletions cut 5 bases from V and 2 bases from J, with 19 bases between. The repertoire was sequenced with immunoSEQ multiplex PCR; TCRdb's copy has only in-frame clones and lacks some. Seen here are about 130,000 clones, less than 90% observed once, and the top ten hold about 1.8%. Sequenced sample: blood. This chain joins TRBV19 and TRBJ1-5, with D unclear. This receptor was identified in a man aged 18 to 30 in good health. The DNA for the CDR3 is TGTGCCAGTAGTCTCCCGTACCTGGGTACGGGCAATCAGCCCCAGCATTTT. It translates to CASSLPYLGTGNQPQHF.